Below, one TCR beta chain is given with its context. Both 60 Vbeta primers and 13 Jbeta primers went into the PCR. The data were produced by immunoSEQ multiplex PCR, yet TCRdb's version contains in-frame clones alone and is incomplete. Of 150,000 to 200,000 clones listed, just under 80% are singletons. This specimen comes from a study of cytomegalovirus exposure and HLA in healthy donors. V was clipped by 0 bases and J by 2 bases, with 11 bases between them. The CDR3 runs 16 residues. Germline lookup yields CDR1 LGHNT and CDR2 FRNRAP. The sequenced material came from PBMCs. The receptor comes from a woman aged 30 to 39 in good health and CMV-seronegative. The V call is TRBV12-5, the J call TRBJ1-3; perhaps TRBD1 as D (6 bases). This CDR3 reads CASGLVRGAAGNTIYF. CDR3 DNA sequence: TGTGCTAGTGGTTTGGTACGGGGGGCTGCTGGAAACACCATATATTTT.